Following are 26 T cell receptor beta chains from one sample sequenced in a study of cytomegalovirus exposure and HLA in healthy donors. The PCR contained 60 Vbeta and 13 Jbeta primers. Sequencing was performed with immunoSEQ multiplex PCR; in TCRdb, only in-frame clones are kept and a portion is missing. Counted here are roughly 220,000 clones, roughly 80% occurring once; the ten biggest clones make up roughly 3.1%. Sample: PBMCs. The receptors come from a man aged 25-45 years in good health and CMV-seronegative.

This clone was observed a single time. The chain recombines TRBV5-6 with TRBJ1-2; maybe TRBD1 (5 bases). The CDR3 spans 14 residues. Trimming left V 2 bases short and J 2 bases short, with 10 bases between. The germline V gene encodes CDR1 SGHDT and CDR2 YYEEEE. The CDR3 region is CASSFGRGNYGYTF. The CDR3 nucleotides read TGTGCCAGCAGCTTTGGTAGGGGAAACTATGGCTACACCTTC.

This clone has just a few counts. V gene TRBV6-4 combines with J gene TRBJ2-5; 12 nucleotides match TRBD2. The CDR3 length is 15 residues. Per the germline V gene, CDR1 is MRHNA and CDR2 is SNTAGT. J lost 5 bases, V lost 5 bases, and 6 bases had no gene match. CDR3 bases: TGTGCCAGCAGTCCTTCCGGGACTAGCGGGGAGACCCAGTACTTC. This gives the protein CASSPSGTSGETQYF.

The J gene is TRBJ1-2, the V gene TRBV29-1, with D tentatively TRBD1 (6 bases). Per germline, CDR1 SQVTM and CDR2 ANQGSEA. This CDR3 region has 16 residues. V lost 3 bases and J lost 1, with 18 bases in between. CDR3 amino acids: CSVDAPRGGRNYGYTF. The DNA for the CDR3 is TGCAGCGTTGATGCCCCAAGGGGGGGGCGTAACTATGGCTACACCTTC. The full variable domain, rest sourced from reference TRBV29-1 and TRBJ1-2, is SAVISQKPSRDICQRGTSLTIQCQVDSQVTMMFWYRQQPGQSLTLIATANQGSEATYESGFVIDKFPISRPNLTFSTLTVSNMSPEDSSIYLCSVDAPRGGRNYGYTFGSGTRLTVV.

This clone was seen just once. The chain carries TRBV19 and TRBJ1-5, with TRBD1 as a possible D gene (6 bases). CDR1 is LNHDA, CDR2 SQIVND, per germline (reference sequence). This CDR3 is built from 14 residues. Trimming took off 7 bases at V and 1 base at J, with 11 bases between the two ends. CDR3 residues: CASTGGLSNQPQHF. In nucleotides, the CDR3 is TGTGCCAGTACCGGGGGGCTCAGCAATCAGCCCCAGCATTTT. The full variable domain, completed using reference TRBV19 and TRBJ1-5, is DGGITQSPKYLFRKEGQNVTLSCEQNLNHDAMYWYRQDPGQGLRLIYYSQIVNDFQKGDIAEGYSVSREKKESFPLTVTSAQKNPTAFYLCASTGGLSNQPQHFGDGTRLSIL.

The V and J genes are TRBV5-6 and TRBJ2-1; 10 nucleotides align to TRBD1. Germline lookup yields CDR1 SGHDT and CDR2 YYEEEE. V trimming: 2 bases; J trimming: 3 bases; junction bases outside the gene matches: 5. This CDR3 is built from 16 residues. CDR3 nucleotide sequence: TGTGCCAGCAGCTTAAGACAGGGGGCTTACTACAATGAGCAGTTCTTC. Protein product: CASSLRQGAYYNEQFF.

J is TRBJ2-2 and V is TRBV5-1; TRBD1 is a possible D gene (5 bases). This CDR3 spans 15 amino acids. Trimming left V 6 bases short and J 2 bases short, with 14 bases between. From germline, CDR1 is SGHRS and CDR2 YFSETQ. CDR3 protein: CASTGTQGNTGELFF. DNA of the CDR3: TGCGCCAGCACGGGTACCCAGGGCAACACCGGGGAGCTGTTTTTT.

About this clone itself: At one end the junction does not follow the germline gene, possibly because of a read error. The V call is TRBV7-2, the J call TRBJ1-1; no firm D call. Germline V gene lookup returns CDR1 SGHTA and CDR2 FQGNSA. The CDR3 consists of 16 residues. DNA of the CDR3: TGTGCCAGCAGCCCGCAGTTTGGGGTCGGGAACACTGAGGCTTTCTTT. This encodes CASSPQFGVGNTEAFF. Supplemented by reference TRBV7-2 and TRBJ1-1, the full variable domain reads GAGVSQSPSNKVTEKGKDVELRCDPISGHTALYWYRQSLGQGLEFLIYFQGNSAPDKSGLPSDRFSAERTGGSVSTLTIQRTQQEDSAVYLCASSPQFGVGNTEAFFGQGTRLTVV.

This clone was observed a few times. The chain has TRBV27 and TRBJ2-7, with D perhaps TRBD1 (6 bases). V gave up 6 bases and J gave up 4 bases, with 16 bases separating them. CDR1 MNHEY and CDR2 SMNVEV come from the germline V gene (reference sequence). This CDR3 is 14 amino acids long. As DNA, the CDR3 is TGTGCCAGCAGCCCGACGGGACACCCATACGAGCAGTACTTC. This gives the protein CASSPTGHPYEQYF.

J is TRBJ2-1 and V is TRBV4-3; 10 bases agree with TRBD2. This CDR3 has 16 residues. J was trimmed by 8 bases and V by 0 bases; bases with no gene match: 7. Germline assignment: CDR1 LGHNA and CDR2 YSLEER. CDR3 coding DNA: TGCGCCAGCAGCCAAGAATCAGCGGGGGGGCGCGATGAGCAGTTCTTC. Its translation is CASSQESAGGRDEQFF.

The chain combines TRBV10-1 with TRBJ1-1; D possibly corresponds to TRBD1 (6 bases). Germline V gene lookup returns CDR1 WNHNN and CDR2 SYGVQD (reference sequence). This CDR3 has 13 amino acids. V gave up 8 bases and J gave up 0 bases, with 10 bases separating them. Here the CDR3 reads CASLGQMNTEAFF. CDR3 nucleotides: TGCGCCAGCCTAGGACAGATGAACACTGAAGCTTTCTTT.

This chain links TRBV28 with TRBJ1-1; possible D gene TRBD1, 5 bases. Germline V gene sequence: CDR1 MDHEN, CDR2 SYDVKM. This CDR3 comprises 15 residues. Trimming removed 6 bases at V and 1 base at J, with 15 bases between. The CDR3: CASREPTAPNTEAFF. The CDR3 DNA sequence: TGTGCCAGCAGGGAGCCGACAGCACCGAACACTGAAGCTTTCTTT.

This clone was observed a handful of times. The sample has other DNA sequences that encode this CDR3 too. The CDR3, as DNA: TGTGCCAGTAGTGTGGGACTAGCGTACGAGCAGTACTTC. Amino acid sequence: CASSVGLAYEQYF. The chain links TRBV19 to TRBJ2-7; 10 bases match TRBD2. Trimming took 5 bases from V and 4 from J; bases not matched to a gene: 2. The CDR3 is 13 residues long. Germline loops: CDR1 LNHDA, CDR2 SQIVND (reference sequence).

The chain combines TRBV15 with TRBJ2-7, with TRBD2 matching over 10 bases. Trimming took 0 bases from V and 3 from J; bases not matched to a gene: 5. CDR1 is LNHNV and CDR2 is YYDKDF in the germline V gene (reference sequence). This CDR3 has 16 amino acids. The CDR3 sequence is CATSRDEIAGGYEQYF. CDR3 nucleotides: TGTGCCACCAGCAGAGATGAAATAGCGGGGGGCTACGAGCAGTACTTC.

The rearrangement joins TRBV28 to TRBJ1-5; the match to TRBD1 covers 7 bases. Unmatched junction bases numbered 6, after V lost 8 bases and J lost 5 bases. The CDR3 has 13 residues. CDR1 is MDHEN and CDR2 is SYDVKM in the germline V gene. This CDR3 reads CASGGGLDQPQHF. DNA of the CDR3: TGTGCCAGCGGAGGGGGCTTGGATCAGCCCCAGCATTTT. Full variable domain (outside the CDR3, taken from reference TRBV28 and TRBJ1-5): DVKVTQSSRYLVKRTGEKVFLECVQDMDHENMFWYRQDPGLGLRLIYFSYDVKMKEKGDIPEGYSVSREKKERFSLILESASTNQTSMYLCASGGGLDQPQHFGDGTRLSIL.

The V and J genes are TRBV5-4 and TRBJ1-2, with D maybe TRBD1 (5 bases). The CDR3 runs 18 residues. Germline V lookup: CDR1 SGHNT, CDR2 YYREEE (reference sequence). Trimming took off 4 bases at V and 0 bases at J, with 22 bases between the two ends. The CDR3 DNA sequence: TGTGCCAGCAGCCCTCCTTCGACAGCCGCACTCTCTAACTATGGCTACACCTTC. This sequence encodes CASSPPSTAALSNYGYTF.

This rearrangement joins TRBV27 to TRBJ1-5, with TRBD1 matching over 7 bases. The CDR3 sequence is 16 residues long. The trim removed 5 bases at V and 2 bases at J, leaving 9 bases unmatched. In germline, CDR1 is MNHEY, CDR2 SMNVEV (reference sequence). The DNA for the CDR3 is TGTGCCAGCAGTCTCACACCGACAGGGCGCAATCAGCCCCAGCATTTT. Its protein is CASSLTPTGRNQPQHF.

V usage is TRBV28 and J usage is TRBJ2-4; D may be TRBD1 (6 bases). The CDR3 sequence is 15 residues long. V was trimmed by 2 bases and J by 5 bases, leaving 13 bases between them. Germline V gene lookup returns CDR1 MDHEN and CDR2 SYDVKM. The CDR3 coding sequence is TGTGCCAGCAGTTTAAGTCAGGGGCGGGAAAACATTCAGTACTTC. Translating it yields CASSLSQGRENIQYF.

This chain links TRBV6-5 with TRBJ1-3; 7 bases agree with TRBD1. Looked up from germline, CDR1 is MNHEY and CDR2 is SVGAGI. This CDR3 is built from 15 residues. The junction had 7 bases not matched to a gene; V was cut back by 4 bases and J by 4 bases. CDR3 protein: CASSLTRGLGNTIYF. CDR3 in DNA: TGTGCCAGCAGTTTGACCAGGGGGTTAGGAAACACCATATATTTT.

This clone came up a few times. CDR3 in DNA: TGCGCCAGCAGCTTGACCCATATTAGCGGGGGGAACAAACAGACCCAGTACTTC. Protein product: CASSLTHISGGNKQTQYF. The rearrangement links TRBV5-1 to TRBJ2-5; 10 bases map to TRBD2. The CDR3 is made up of 18 amino acids. The germline V gene has CDR1 SGHRS and CDR2 YFSETQ. Unmatched junction bases numbered 15, after V lost 1 base and J lost 6 bases.

The chain employs TRBV10-2 and TRBJ1-6; tentative D call: TRBD1 (6 bases). Per germline, CDR1 WSHSY and CDR2 SAAADI. V was shortened by 2 bases and J by 7 bases, with 12 bases between the two germline ends. This CDR3 region has 15 residues. CDR3 loop: CASSEERTVNSPLHF. The CDR3 DNA follows: TGCGCCAGCAGTGAGGAGAGGACAGTAAATTCACCCCTCCACTTT.

The V gene is TRBV28, the J gene TRBJ2-7; TRBD1 matches 7 bases. V lost 0 bases and J lost 6; bases outside the gene matches: 14. Per germline, CDR1 MDHEN and CDR2 SYDVKM. The CDR3 totals 17 residues. CDR3 loop: CASSLWATGTVVGEQYF. The CDR3, as DNA: TGTGCCAGCAGTTTATGGGCCACCGGGACAGTGGTGGGCGAGCAGTACTTC.

The chain links TRBV2 to TRBJ2-3, with D possibly matching TRBD1 (5 bases). Germline lookup yields CDR1 SNHLY and CDR2 FYNNEI. The CDR3 is 16 residues long. V lost 8 bases, J lost 0 bases, and 18 bases lay in between. The CDR3 loop reads CASQGMRITSTDTQYF. The CDR3 nucleotides read TGTGCCAGCCAGGGAATGAGGATCACTAGCACAGATACGCAGTATTTT.

CDR3: CTSRDFTDTQYF. In DNA, the CDR3 is TGCACCAGCAGGGACTTCACAGATACGCAGTATTTT. The J gene is TRBJ2-3, the V gene TRBV1; no check of the table's D call, TRBD2, against the DNA was made. TRBV1 is described as a pseudogene. This CDR3 region has 12 residues.

The chain has TRBV6-5 and TRBJ2-7; D ambiguous. CDR3 size: 14 residues. Germline values: CDR1 MNHEY, CDR2 SVGAGI. The V gene lost 2 bases and the J gene lost 0 bases, with 8 bases spanning the gap. For the CDR3, the DNA is TGTGCCAGCAGTTACGGTTGGCTCTCCTACGAGCAGTACTTC. Translated: CASSYGWLSYEQYF.

This clone was detected a few times. The chain uses TRBV7-9 and TRBJ2-7, with 10 nucleotides matching TRBD1. From germline, CDR1 is SEHNR and CDR2 FQNEAQ (reference sequence). This CDR3 region has 18 residues. Losses at the gene ends were 5 bases for V and 0 bases for J; bases not matched to a gene: 13. The CDR3 protein is CASSGRDRGASLSYEQYF. CDR3 DNA sequence: TGTGCCAGCAGCGGCCGGGACAGGGGTGCTTCCCTCTCCTACGAGCAGTACTTC. Using reference TRBV7-9 and TRBJ2-7 for the parts outside the CDR3, the full variable domain is DTGVSQNPRHKITKRGQNVTFRCDPISEHNRLYWYRQTLGQGPEFLTYFQNEAQLEKSRLLSDRFSAERPKGSFSTLEIQRTEQGDSAMYLCASSGRDRGASLSYEQYFGPGTRLTVT.

The V call is TRBV7-9, the J call TRBJ2-5; D ambiguous. Between the trimmed V and J ends, which lost 4 bases and 7 bases, there was a span of 16 bases. Germline V CDR1 and CDR2: SEHNR, FQNEAQ (reference sequence). The length of the CDR3 is 14 residues. CDR3 DNA sequence: TGTGCCAGCAGCTCCAAAGGAGAGGTTGGGACCCAGTACTTC. This encodes CASSSKGEVGTQYF.